The 17 T cell receptor beta chains below come from one sample, sequenced in a study of immune evolution from preneoplasia to lung adenocarcinoma. Generated by immunoSEQ multiplex PCR, the TCRdb table keeps only in-frame clones and is missing some. The sample holds 10,000 or so clones, over 70% seen once. Sequencing used FFPE normal lung tissue adjacent to the tumor. The receptors were sampled from a person in their sixties with lung adenocarcinoma. Some clones in this sample may be carry-over from other donors' samples.

This chain joins TRBV2 and TRBJ2-1, with unresolved D. Looked up from germline, CDR1 is SNHLY and CDR2 is FYNNEI. The CDR3 is made up of 13 amino acids. V shed 4 bases and J shed 4 bases, with 8 bases lying between them. CDR3 protein: CASSVDEYNEQFF. As DNA, the CDR3 is TGTGCCAGCAGTGTGGACGAGTACAATGAGCAGTTCTTC.

The V and J genes are TRBV4-3 and TRBJ2-1, with unresolved D. From germline, CDR1 is LGHNA and CDR2 YSLEER. There are 11 residues in the CDR3. V lost 1 base, J lost 12 bases, and 7 bases lay in between. In nucleotides, the CDR3 is TGCGCCAGCAGCCAAGTCGATACGCAGTTCTTC. Translating it yields CASSQVDTQFF.

Here the CDR3 DNA reads TGTGCCAGCAGCCGGAGGTTCTCGGAGACCCAGTACTTC. Translated, it gives CASSRRFSETQYF. The chain recombines TRBV7-2 with TRBJ2-5; tentative D call: TRBD2 (5 bases). Germline V gene data show CDR1 as SGHTA and CDR2 as FQGNSA. Between the trimmed V and J ends, which lost 5 bases and 5 bases, there was a span of 12 bases. The CDR3 runs to 13 residues.

V and J are TRBV29-1 and TRBJ2-7, with D unresolved. Germline V lookup: CDR1 SQVTM, CDR2 ANQGSEA. CDR3 length: 9 amino acids. CDR3 sequence (DNA): TGCACCGCCATAAACGAGCAGTACTTC. Translating gives CTAINEQYF.

The chain carries TRBV18 and TRBJ2-7; a possible D gene is TRBD1 (5 bases). Germline lookup yields CDR1 KGHSH and CDR2 LQKENI. This CDR3 has 14 residues. V lost 3 bases to trimming and J lost 3 bases, with 12 bases between them. As DNA, the CDR3 is TGTGCCAGCTCACCGACAGTAGACTTCTACGAGCAGTACTTC. This codes for CASSPTVDFYEQYF.

The rearrangement uses TRBV30 and TRBJ2-2, with 9 positions matching TRBD2. The CDR3 has 14 residues. Losses at the gene ends were 8 bases for V and 4 bases for J; bases not matched to a gene: 8. From germline, CDR1 is GTSNPN and CDR2 SVGIG (reference sequence). CDR3 protein: CAKAGGGTTGELFF. In DNA, the CDR3 is TGTGCCAAGGCGGGAGGGGGAACCACCGGGGAGCTGTTTTTT.

The chain carries TRBV6-1 and TRBJ1-2; D not certain. CDR1 is MNHNS, CDR2 SASEGT, per germline. V shed 1 base and J shed 10 bases, with 16 bases lying between them. The CDR3 totals 14 residues. The chain's CDR3 is CASSEVSAQTHYTF. As DNA, the CDR3 is TGTGCCAGCAGTGAAGTGTCAGCACAGACCCACTACACCTTC.

The sample holds one count of this clone. This chain links TRBV5-1 with TRBJ2-2; D not certain. The CDR3 consists of 12 residues. Germline-derived CDR1 and CDR2 are SGHRS and YFSETQ. V lost 3 bases and J lost 1, with 1 base in between. CDR3 sequence (DNA): TGCGCCAGCAGCTGGAACACCGGGGAGCTGTTTTTT. This encodes CASSWNTGELFF.

By frequency in the sample, this clone is large. The V gene is TRBV2, the J gene TRBJ2-7; 8 nucleotides match TRBD1. In germline, CDR1 is SNHLY, CDR2 FYNNEI. The trim removed 8 bases at V and 5 bases at J, leaving 11 bases unmatched. The CDR3 covers 14 residues. The chain's CDR3 is CASGLDRDGHEQYF. As DNA, the CDR3 is TGTGCCAGCGGCCTGGACAGGGACGGACACGAGCAGTACTTC. Variable domain in full (rest from reference TRBV2 and TRBJ2-7): EPEVTQTPSHQVTQMGQEVILRCVPISNHLYFYWYRQILGQKVEFLVSFYNNEISEKSEIFDDQFSVERPDGSNFTLKIRSTKLEDSAMYFCASGLDRDGHEQYFGPGTRLTVT.

The V call is TRBV10-2, the J call TRBJ1-5, with 7 positions matching TRBD1. The germline V gene has CDR1 WSHSY and CDR2 SAAADI. The CDR3 contains 16 residues. J gave up 4 bases and V 5 bases, and 11 bases lay outside the gene matches. CDR3 sequence (DNA): TGCGCCAGCAGTTCCAGGGGGGGGCAGGGAAATCAGCCCCAGCATTTT. Translation gives CASSSRGGQGNQPQHF.

This sequence joins TRBV11-3 and TRBJ1-3; D might be TRBD1 (6 bases). Germline V CDR1 and CDR2: SGHNT, YENEEA. The CDR3 contains 13 residues. V lost 10 bases and J lost 0, with 10 bases in between. Written as DNA, the CDR3 is TGTGCCACCGCGACAGGCTCTGGAAACACCATATATTTT. Residues: CATATGSGNTIYF.

This clone appeared once. The V gene is TRBV7-8, the J gene TRBJ2-7; D is uncertain. The CDR3 runs 14 residues. Germline V gene sequence: CDR1 SGHVS, CDR2 FQNEAQ. Trimming took off 1 base at V and 3 bases at J, with 10 bases between the two ends. In DNA form, the CDR3 reads TGTGCCAGCAGCTTAGATGGCTTTAGCTACGAGCAGTACTTC. This translates into CASSLDGFSYEQYF.

In its sample, this clone was seen a few times. The chain joins TRBV9 to TRBJ2-2; 9 nucleotides align to TRBD2. The V segment lost 0 bases and the J segment 6 bases; nucleotides outside the gene matches: 6. The CDR3 length is 16 residues. Germline lookup yields CDR1 SGDLS and CDR2 YYNGEE. The CDR3 protein is CASSVEGLARPGELFF. The CDR3 DNA reads as TGTGCCAGCAGCGTAGAGGGACTAGCTCGCCCCGGGGAGCTGTTTTTT.

This clone is classed as large (0.1 to 1%). This chain links TRBV15 with TRBJ2-3, with 10 bases matching TRBD2. The CDR3 totals 17 residues. The V gene end was trimmed by 5 bases and the J gene end by 1 base; junction bases not matched to a gene: 9. Germline CDR1 and CDR2: LNHNV and YYDKDF (reference sequence). In nucleotides, the CDR3 is TGTGCCACCAGCGCGTCAGCGGGAGGGTCCGGCACAGATACGCAGTATTTT. Encoded protein: CATSASAGGSGTDTQYF.

The chain uses TRBV6-5 and TRBJ2-5; 9 bases agree with TRBD1. Germline trimming cut 1 base from V and 5 bases from J; bases unmatched to any gene: 8. This CDR3 spans 16 amino acids. The V gene's germline CDR1 is MNHEY and CDR2 SVGAGI. Here the CDR3 reads CASSYYSGQGGETQYF. The CDR3, as DNA: TGTGCCAGCAGTTACTACTCGGGACAGGGAGGCGAGACCCAGTACTTC.

This clone has just one count. The chain's CDR3 is CASSLEYGQGEQYF. The DNA for the CDR3 is TGTGCCAGCAGCTTGGAATATGGGCAGGGCGAGCAGTACTTC. This chain joins TRBV5-5 and TRBJ2-7; D might be TRBD1 (5 bases). The CDR3 runs to 14 residues. V was clipped by 0 bases and J by 6 bases, with 13 bases between them. CDR1 SGHKS and CDR2 YYEKEE come from the germline V gene (reference sequence).

The chain employs TRBV6-6 and TRBJ1-1; D gene uncertain. Between the trimmed V and J ends, which lost 5 bases and 6 bases, there was a span of 16 bases. Germline V gene sequence: CDR1 MNHNY, CDR2 SVGAGI (reference sequence). The CDR3 length is 14 residues. The chain's CDR3 is CASSRAPEVAEAFF. The CDR3 bases are TGTGCCAGCAGTCGTGCTCCAGAAGTCGCTGAAGCTTTCTTT.